This T cell receptor (beta chain) comes out of a study of CD8 T cells in ankylosing spondylitis. Whole-study findings and limits: Characteristic, it appeared, of ankylosing spondylitis blood was a TCR beta motif of roughly eight highly homologous variants. Reported data indicate significant enrichment of disease-linked clones within matched ankylosing spondylitis synovial fluid. Those disease-linked clones were CD8+; they were also relatively rare in peripheral blood.

This clonotype was counted ten times or more. Its target is not known. Libraries of TCR beta came from quantitative 5'-RACE with molecular barcodes. TCRdb reprocessed the 5' RACE reads with MiXCR, giving one entry per CDR3 protein. The sample carries roughly 90,000 distinct CDR3 sequences, roughly 8% recorded once. V was cut by 8 bases and J by 4 bases, with 7 bases left in between. CDR1 SNHLY and CDR2 FYNNEI come from the germline V gene. The CDR3 covers 11 residues. The sequenced sample consisted of blood, either unsorted or a sorted T cell fraction (not recorded which). The chain links TRBV2 to TRBJ2-3, with unresolved D. The TCR sequence derives from a male donor with ankylosing spondylitis or in good health (not recorded which). The CDR3 DNA sequence: TGTGCCAGCGGCAGTGCAGATACGCAGTATTTT. Amino acids: CASGSADTQYF.